A selection of T cell receptor beta chains follows, all from one sample in a study of blood T cell repertoires in COVID-19. The protocol was immunoSEQ multiplex PCR, while the TCRdb copy is restricted to in-frame clones and leaves out a portion. Of fewer than 250,000 clones listed, almost 85% were seen once; the top ten hold 4%. Sample: peripheral blood. Receptors originate from a middle-aged man with acute or convalescent COVID-19. Both conserved end residues are part of each CDR3. Only some rows state a clone size, as once, few, many or a class for expanded clones.

j_gene | abundance | v_gene | CDR3aa
TRBJ1-5 | few | TRBV10-2 | CASRDTSNQPQHF
TRBJ2-7 | . | TRBV3-1/TRBV3-2 | CASSPMRESAEQYF
TRBJ1-3 | . | TRBV6-9 | CATTTVSGNTIYF
TRBJ2-5 | . | TRBV7-2 | CASSFPQQETQYF
TRBJ1-1 | . | TRBV19 | CASSPGQGYTEAFF
TRBJ1-2 | . | TRBV6-5 | CATQVYYGYTF
TRBJ2-3 | . | TRBV5-6 | CASSVGQLGTQYF
TRBJ1-5 | . | TRBV28 | CASTVSAEPQHF
TRBJ2-7 | . | TRBV21-1 | CASSNSGRDSGF
TRBJ1-2 | many | TRBV3-1/TRBV3-2 | CASSQDGQGGYTF
TRBJ2-1 | . | TRBV29-1 | CSVAGALLGNEQFF
TRBJ2-7 | . | TRBV19 | CASSIVSGSSYEQYF
TRBJ2-7 | . | TRBV20-1 | CSASDRDSGVDEQYF
TRBJ2-1 | . | TRBV5-1 | CASSPVAGTSYNEQFF
TRBJ1-6 | once | TRBV5-1 | CASSLVSGVNSPLHF
TRBJ1-1 | . | TRBV9 | CASSPRGGAMNTEAFF
TRBJ2-1 | . | TRBV6-5 | CASTPAGSYNEQFF
TRBJ2-7 | . | TRBV2 | CASSRSVAGGSSYEQYF
TRBJ1-3 | . | TRBV7-9 | CASSLVGTYSGNTIYF
TRBJ1-5 | once | TRBV15 | CATSTGASNQPQHF
TRBJ2-7 | . | TRBV7-2 | CASSFQTSISYEQYF
TRBJ2-7 | few | TRBV15 | CATSRDRGGQGASYEQYF
TRBJ1-1 | . | TRBV18 | CASSPTGTVEAFF
TRBJ1-2 | . | TRBV19 | CASSIKGANYGYTF
TRBJ1-5 | many | TRBV12-3/TRBV12-4 | CASSSSHNQPQHF
TRBJ1-2 | . | TRBV7-3 | CASSSGSGSYGYTF